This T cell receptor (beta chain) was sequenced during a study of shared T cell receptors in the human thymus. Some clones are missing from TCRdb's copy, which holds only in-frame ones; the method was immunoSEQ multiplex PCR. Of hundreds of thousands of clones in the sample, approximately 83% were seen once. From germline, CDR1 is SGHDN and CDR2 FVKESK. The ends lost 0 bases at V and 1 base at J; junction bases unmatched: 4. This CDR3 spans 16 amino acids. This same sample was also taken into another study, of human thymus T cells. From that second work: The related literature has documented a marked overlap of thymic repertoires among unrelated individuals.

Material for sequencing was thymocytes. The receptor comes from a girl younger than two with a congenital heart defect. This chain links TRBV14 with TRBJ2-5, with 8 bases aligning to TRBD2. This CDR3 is CASSQDRLAPQETQYF. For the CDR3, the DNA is TGTGCCAGCAGCCAAGATAGACTAGCGCCCCAAGAGACCCAGTACTTC.